A selection of T cell receptor beta chains follows, all from one sample in a study of shared T cell receptors in the human thymus. Using immunoSEQ multiplex PCR, the repertoire was profiled, and TCRdb retains in-frame clones only, with some absent. The sample records hundreds of thousands of clones, around nine tenths being singletons. Another study also made use of these data, one on human thymus T cells.

Sequencing input: thymocytes. The receptors derive from a boy in the first two years of life with a congenital heart defect. Both conserved end residues are part of each CDR3. A D gene is named only where the DNA matches it firmly. The size field is filled for only some rows; it gives once, few, many or a size class.

J,V,size,D,CDR3,DNA
TRBJ2-7,TRBV5-8,few,NA,CASSLNTYEQYF,TGTGCCAGCAGCCTTAACACCTACGAGCAGTACTTC
TRBJ1-3,TRBV4-3,NA,NA,CASSQVQGLSGNTIYF,TGCGCCAGCAGCCAAGTACAAGGACTGAGTGGAAACACCATATATTTT
TRBJ2-7,TRBV27,NA,TRBD1,CASSRRTGPYEQYF,TGTGCCAGCAGTCGACGGACAGGCCCCTACGAGCAGTACTTC
TRBJ2-1,TRBV30,NA,NA,CAWSRISEQFF,TGTGCCTGGAGTAGGATTAGCGAGCAGTTCTTC
TRBJ2-1,TRBV7-9,NA,TRBD2,CASSFQRDGVFGSYNEQFF,TGTGCCAGCAGCTTCCAGCGGGACGGGGTATTCGGCTCCTACAATGAGCAGTTCTTC
TRBJ2-1,TRBV9,NA,NA,CASSVGRDSMPYNEQFF,TGTGCCAGCAGCGTAGGGAGGGACTCGATGCCTTACAATGAGCAGTTCTTC
TRBJ2-2,TRBV25-1,NA,TRBD2,CASSPRGLAANTGELFF,TGTGCCAGCAGCCCCCGAGGACTAGCGGCTAACACCGGGGAGCTGTTTTTT
TRBJ2-5,TRBV4-3,NA,NA,CASSQDRETQYF,TGCGCCAGCAGCCAAGACAGGGAGACCCAGTACTTC
TRBJ2-1,TRBV5-1,NA,TRBD2,CASTFGLAGGGSYNEQFF,TGCGCCAGCACCTTTGGACTAGCGGGAGGGGGCTCCTACAATGAGCAGTTCTTC
TRBJ1-4,TRBV10-2,NA,NA,CASNRGRGRGEKLFF,TGCGCCAGCAACAGAGGAAGGGGCAGAGGTGAAAAACTGTTTTTT
TRBJ1-1,TRBV29-1,NA,TRBD1,CSVKQGATEAFF,TGCAGCGTGAAACAGGGGGCAACTGAAGCTTTCTTT
TRBJ2-7,TRBV6-1,once,TRBD1,CASRPWTGGIDEQYF,TGTGCCAGCAGACCCTGGACAGGGGGCATCGACGAGCAGTACTTC
TRBJ2-1,TRBV7-9,NA,TRBD2,CASSLVAGHTGQFF,TGTGCCAGCAGCTTAGTAGCGGGTCACACAGGGCAGTTCTTC
TRBJ2-7,TRBV19,NA,NA,CASSIAWLANSYEQYF,TGTGCCAGTAGTATCGCCTGGCTAGCCAACTCCTACGAGCAGTACTTC